This T cell receptor beta chain was recorded in a study of glioma-infiltrating T cells. Study outcomes and limitations: Only very few CDR3 sequences appeared in both tissue and blood. Non-neoplastic patients had below-expected tissue-blood divergence, while all gliomas exceeded expectation.

This clonotype has ten or more counts. The target antigen is unknown. The CDR3 contains 13 residues. Germline values: CDR1 MDHEN, CDR2 SYDVKM. V was clipped by 3 bases and J by 8 bases, with 10 bases between them. TCR alpha and beta CDR3 regions were amplified from RNA using iRepertoire nested multiplex PCR. For one-step reverse transcription and amplification, about 85-400 ng of tissue mRNA or PBMC total RNA was used. TCRdb recomputed calls from the multiplex PCR reads with MiXCR, one row per CDR3 protein. The sample comprises under 200,000 distinct CDR3 sequences, 43% of which are singletons, and around 4.9% rests with the top ten.

The sequencing sample was made of glioma tissue, nonneoplastic brain tissue, or PBMCs (not recorded which). This TCR was recovered from a human donor with low-grade glioma or glioblastoma, undergoing nonglioma brain surgery, or in good health (not recorded which). The chain combines TRBV28 with TRBJ1-4; unclear D gene. DNA of the CDR3: TGTGCCAGCAGTTTTCAACGATTGGAAAAACTGTTTTTT. It specifies CASSFQRLEKLFF.